The 2 T cell receptor beta chains listed next were all sequenced from one sample in a study of T cells in Graves' hyperthyroidism and ophthalmopathy. Amplification of TCR beta CDR3 regions was performed using RNA transcripts as template. During a first-round RT-PCR of the TCR CDR3, the HTBI primer set was used. Via MiXCR, TCRdb re-called the multiplex PCR reads, giving one row per CDR3 protein. This table holds 400,000 to 600,000 distinct CDR3 sequences, more than 15% found once. Sequencing was done on a sample of blood. Receptors originate from a woman between 25 and 40 years old with Graves' ophthalmopathy.

This clonotype has a count of ten or more. This sequence joins TRBV10-3 and TRBJ2-1, with D perhaps matching TRBD1 (6 bases). Germline CDR1 and CDR2: ENHRY and SYGVKD. V was pared by 4 bases and J by 10 bases, with 11 bases between. The CDR3 is 12 amino acids. This CDR3 reads CAISAQGQEQFF. The CDR3 DNA sequence: TGTGCCATCAGTGCCCAAGGACAGGAGCAGTTCTTC.

This clonotype has a handful of counts. The chain carries TRBV5-4 and TRBJ1-2, with TRBD1 identical over 9 bases. The CDR3 is made up of 15 amino acids. V lost 3 bases and J lost 8; bases outside the gene matches: 11. The V gene's germline CDR1 is SGHNT and CDR2 YYREEE (reference sequence). The CDR3 bases are TGTGCCAGCAGCTCGGGACAGGGCGGTCTAAGGGGCTACACCTTC. Residues: CASSSGQGGLRGYTF.